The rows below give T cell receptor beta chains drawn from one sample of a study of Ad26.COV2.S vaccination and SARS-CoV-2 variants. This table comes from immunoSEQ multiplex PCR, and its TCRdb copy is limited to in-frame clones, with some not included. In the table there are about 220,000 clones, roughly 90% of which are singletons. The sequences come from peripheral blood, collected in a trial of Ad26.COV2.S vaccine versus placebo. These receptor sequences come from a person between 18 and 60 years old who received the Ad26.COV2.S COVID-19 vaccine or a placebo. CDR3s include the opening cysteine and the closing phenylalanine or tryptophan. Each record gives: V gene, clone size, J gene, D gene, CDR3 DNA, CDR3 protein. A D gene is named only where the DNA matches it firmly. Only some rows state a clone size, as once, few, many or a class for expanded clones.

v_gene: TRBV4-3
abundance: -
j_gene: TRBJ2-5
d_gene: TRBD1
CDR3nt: TGCGCCAGCAGCCAAACCGGGACAGATCGGCAAGAGACCCAGTACTTC
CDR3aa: CASSQTGTDRQETQYF

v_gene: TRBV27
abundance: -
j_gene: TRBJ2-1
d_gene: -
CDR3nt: TGTGCCACCTCGCACACCATTTCAGATCTTAAGTGGGATGAGCAGTTCTTC
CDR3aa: CATSHTISDLKWDEQFF

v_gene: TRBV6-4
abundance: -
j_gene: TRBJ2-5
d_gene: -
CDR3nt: TGTGCCAGCAGTGACTCGTTCGGGGCGGGTAGCGAGACCCAGTACTTC
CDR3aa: CASSDSFGAGSETQYF

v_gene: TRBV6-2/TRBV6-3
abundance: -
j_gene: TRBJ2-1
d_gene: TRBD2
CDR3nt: TGTGCCAGCAGCCCCGGGACTAGCCACAATGAGCAGTTCTTC
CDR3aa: CASSPGTSHNEQFF

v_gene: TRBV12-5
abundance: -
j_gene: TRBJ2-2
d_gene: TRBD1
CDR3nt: TGTGCTAGTGGTTTGGTGACTTATGGGACAGGGGGTATCGGGGAGCTGTTTTTT
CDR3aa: CASGLVTYGTGGIGELFF

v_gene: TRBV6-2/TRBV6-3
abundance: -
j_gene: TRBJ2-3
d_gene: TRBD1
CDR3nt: TGTGCCAGCAGTTACGGGGGACAGGGTACAGATACGCAGTATTTT
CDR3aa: CASSYGGQGTDTQYF

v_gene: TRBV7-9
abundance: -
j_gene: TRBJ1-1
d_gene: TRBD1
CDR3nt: TGTGCCAGCAGCCGAGCTCTTACAGGGGGCACTGAAGCTTTCTTT
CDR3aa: CASSRALTGGTEAFF

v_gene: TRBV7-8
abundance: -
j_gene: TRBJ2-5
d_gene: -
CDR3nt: TGTGCCAGCAGCTTAGTTGCGCGGCGGACCCTCCAAGAGACCCAGTACTTC
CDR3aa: CASSLVARRTLQETQYF

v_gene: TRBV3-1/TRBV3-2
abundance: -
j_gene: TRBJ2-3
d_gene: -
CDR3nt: TGTGCCAGCAGCCACCCCCCCTCTGAGATAAGCACAGATACGCAGTATTTT
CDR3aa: CASSHPPSEISTDTQYF

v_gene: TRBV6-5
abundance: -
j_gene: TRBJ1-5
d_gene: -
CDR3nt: TGTGCCAGCAGTTACCCCTCCGTGTGGGGGCAGCCCCAGCATTTT
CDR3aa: CASSYPSVWGQPQHF

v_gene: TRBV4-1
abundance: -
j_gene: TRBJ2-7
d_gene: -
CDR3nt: TGCGCCAGCAGCCAAGATCGGCAGCTCTACGAGCAGTACTTC
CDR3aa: CASSQDRQLYEQYF

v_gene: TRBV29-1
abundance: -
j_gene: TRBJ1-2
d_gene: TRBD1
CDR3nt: TGCAGCGTTGAAAGGCAGGGGGACTTTCCCGTCTATGGCTACACCTTC
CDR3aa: CSVERQGDFPVYGYTF

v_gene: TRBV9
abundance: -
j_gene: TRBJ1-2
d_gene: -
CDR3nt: TGTGCCAGCAGCGCTCAGTCGTTGGGGTCTAACTATGGCTACACCTTC
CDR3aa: CASSAQSLGSNYGYTF

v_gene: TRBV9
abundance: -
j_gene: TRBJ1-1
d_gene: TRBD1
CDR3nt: TGTGCCAGCAGCCCTTACAGGGGATGGAGCACTGAAGCTTTCTTT
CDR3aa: CASSPYRGWSTEAFF

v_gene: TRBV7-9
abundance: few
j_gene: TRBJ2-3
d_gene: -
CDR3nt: TGTGCCAGCACCCCGGGGGTTACAGATACGCAGTATTTT
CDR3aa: CASTPGVTDTQYF

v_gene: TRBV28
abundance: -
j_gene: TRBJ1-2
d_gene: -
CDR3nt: TGTGCCAGCAGTTCTGGGCCCACTAACTATGGCTACACCTTC
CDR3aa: CASSSGPTNYGYTF

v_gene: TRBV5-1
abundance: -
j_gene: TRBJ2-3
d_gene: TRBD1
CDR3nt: TGCGCCAGCAGCTCGACAGGGCAGGATACGCAGTATTTT
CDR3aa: CASSSTGQDTQYF

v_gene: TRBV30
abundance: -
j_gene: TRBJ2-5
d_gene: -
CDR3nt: TGTGCCTGGCGGGGGACTTGGGAGACCCAGTACTTC
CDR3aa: CAWRGTWETQYF

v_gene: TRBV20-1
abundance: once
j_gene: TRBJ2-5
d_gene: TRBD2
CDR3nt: TGCAGTGCTAGTGTAGGGAGGGGCCTCCAAGAGACCCAGTACTTC
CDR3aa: CSASVGRGLQETQYF

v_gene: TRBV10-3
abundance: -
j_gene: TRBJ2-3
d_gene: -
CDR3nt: TGTGCCACGCGGGACTCTAACACAGATACGCAGTATTTT
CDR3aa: CATRDSNTDTQYF

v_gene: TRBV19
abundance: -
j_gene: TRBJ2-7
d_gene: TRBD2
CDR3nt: TGTGCCAGTAACCCAAGCGGGAATCTCGTTCTTGACGAGCAGTACTTC
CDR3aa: CASNPSGNLVLDEQYF

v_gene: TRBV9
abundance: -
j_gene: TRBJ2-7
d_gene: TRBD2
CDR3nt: TGTGCCAGCAGCAAGGGACTAGCGACAACCTACGAGCAGTACTTC
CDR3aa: CASSKGLATTYEQYF

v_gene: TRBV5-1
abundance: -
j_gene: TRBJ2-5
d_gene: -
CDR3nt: TGCGCCAGCAGCTTCACGGCCTCGGAGACCCAGTACTTC
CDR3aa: CASSFTASETQYF

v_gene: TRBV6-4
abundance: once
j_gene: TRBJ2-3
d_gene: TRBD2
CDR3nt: TGTGCCAGCAGTGACCTTGCGGGGGGGCCCATAGATACGCAGTATTTT
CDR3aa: CASSDLAGGPIDTQYF

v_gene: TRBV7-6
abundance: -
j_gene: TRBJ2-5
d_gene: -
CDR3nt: TGTGCCAGCAGCTTAGGCAGGGGAGCGTGGGAGACCCAGTACTTC
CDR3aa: CASSLGRGAWETQYF

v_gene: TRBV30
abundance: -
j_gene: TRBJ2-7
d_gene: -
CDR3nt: TGTGCCTGGAGTGAGGTCTACGAGCAGTACTTC
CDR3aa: CAWSEVYEQYF

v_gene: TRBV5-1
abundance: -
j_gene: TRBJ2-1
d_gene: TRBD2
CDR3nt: TGCGCCAGCAGCCTAGCGGCGCTGTACAATGAGCAGTTCTTC
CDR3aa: CASSLAALYNEQFF

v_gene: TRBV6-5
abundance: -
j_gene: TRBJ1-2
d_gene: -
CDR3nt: TGTGCCAGCAGTTCCCGGACCGCCTATGGCTACACCTTC
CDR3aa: CASSSRTAYGYTF

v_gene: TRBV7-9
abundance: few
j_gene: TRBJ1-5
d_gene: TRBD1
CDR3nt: TGTGCCAGCAGCTATACAGGGGGCAAGCAGCCCCAGCATTTT
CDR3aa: CASSYTGGKQPQHF

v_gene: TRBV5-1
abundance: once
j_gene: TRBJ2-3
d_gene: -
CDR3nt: TGCGCCAGCAGCGGATGGAGGGGGACATATACGCAGTATTTT
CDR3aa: CASSGWRGTYTQYF

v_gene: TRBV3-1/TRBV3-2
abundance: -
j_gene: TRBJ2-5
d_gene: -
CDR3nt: TGTGCCAGCAGCTTCTCAGGGGCCATTCAAGAGACCCAGTACTTC
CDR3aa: CASSFSGAIQETQYF

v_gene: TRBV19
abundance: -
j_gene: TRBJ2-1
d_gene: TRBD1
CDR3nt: TGTGCCAGTATAGGACAGGGGTCCTACAATGAGCAGTTCTTC
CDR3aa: CASIGQGSYNEQFF

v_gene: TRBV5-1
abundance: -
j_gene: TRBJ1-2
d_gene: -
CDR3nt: TGCGCCAGCAGCTTGGATCCGGGTGCTAACTATGGCTACACCTTC
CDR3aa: CASSLDPGANYGYTF

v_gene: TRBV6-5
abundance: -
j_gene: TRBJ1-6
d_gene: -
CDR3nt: TGTGCCAGCAGTTACTCCGGAAACCCCTATAATTCACCCCTCCACTTT
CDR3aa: CASSYSGNPYNSPLHF

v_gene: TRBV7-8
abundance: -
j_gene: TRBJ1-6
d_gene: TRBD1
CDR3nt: TGTGCCAGCAGCCCCGAACGGGACAGGGGCTCTACAGGGTCACCCCTCCACTTT
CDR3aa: CASSPERDRGSTGSPLHF

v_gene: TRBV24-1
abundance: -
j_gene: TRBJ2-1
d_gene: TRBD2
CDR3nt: TGTGCCACCAGTGATGGGACTAGCGGGAGGTCAAAATCCAATGAGCAGTTCTTC
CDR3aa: CATSDGTSGRSKSNEQFF

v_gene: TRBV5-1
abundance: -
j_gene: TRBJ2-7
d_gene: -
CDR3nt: TGCGCCAGCAGGAGCGTGAGCTCCTACGAGCAGTACTTC
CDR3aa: CASRSVSSYEQYF

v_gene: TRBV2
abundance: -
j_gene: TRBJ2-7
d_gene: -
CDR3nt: TGTGCCAGTCTCGGGAGTAGCTGGGAGCAGTACTTC
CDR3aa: CASLGSSWEQYF

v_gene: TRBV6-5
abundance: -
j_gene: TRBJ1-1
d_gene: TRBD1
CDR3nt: TGTGCCAGCAGTTACATATCAGGGGGCTCTGAAGCTTTCTTT
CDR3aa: CASSYISGGSEAFF

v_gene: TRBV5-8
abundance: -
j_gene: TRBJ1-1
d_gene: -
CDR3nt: TGTGCCAGCAGCTTGGACGCCAGGGTAGGCACTGAAGCTTTCTTT
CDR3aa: CASSLDARVGTEAFF

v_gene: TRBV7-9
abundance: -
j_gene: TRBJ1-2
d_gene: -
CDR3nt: TGTGCCAGCAGCTTATCGGCTGGGAACTATGGCTACACCTTC
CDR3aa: CASSLSAGNYGYTF

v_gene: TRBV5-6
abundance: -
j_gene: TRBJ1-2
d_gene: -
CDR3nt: TGTGCCAGCAGCTCGTCGGTAGACTATGGCTACACCTTC
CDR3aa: CASSSSVDYGYTF

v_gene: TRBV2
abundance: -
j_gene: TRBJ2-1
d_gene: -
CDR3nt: TGTGCCAGCAGGGACAGAGGTTTCGGGGTCAATGAGCAGTTCTTC
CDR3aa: CASRDRGFGVNEQFF

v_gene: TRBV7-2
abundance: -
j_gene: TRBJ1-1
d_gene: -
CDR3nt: TGTGCCAGCAGCTTTAGGTCCCAGGGCATTGAAGCTTTCTTT
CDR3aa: CASSFRSQGIEAFF

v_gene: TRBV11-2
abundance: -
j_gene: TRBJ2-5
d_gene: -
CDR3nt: TGTGCCAGCAGCTTAGAGGCCTGGGAGACCCAGTACTTC
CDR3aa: CASSLEAWETQYF

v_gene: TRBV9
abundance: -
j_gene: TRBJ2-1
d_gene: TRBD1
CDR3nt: TGTGCCAGCAGCGTAGCGGGACAGGCAAACAATGAGCAGTTCTTC
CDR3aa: CASSVAGQANNEQFF

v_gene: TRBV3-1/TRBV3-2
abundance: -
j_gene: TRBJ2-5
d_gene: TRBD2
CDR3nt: TGTGCCAGCAGCCCAGCGGGGGGAACGAAAGAGACCCAGTACTTC
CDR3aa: CASSPAGGTKETQYF

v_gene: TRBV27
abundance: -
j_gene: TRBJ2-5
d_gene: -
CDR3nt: TGTGCCAGCAGTTTGAGACCCCAAGAGACCCAGTACTTC
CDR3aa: CASSLRPQETQYF

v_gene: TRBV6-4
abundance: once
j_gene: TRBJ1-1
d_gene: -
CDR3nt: TGTGCCAGCAGTGAGGATTGGCAGAACACTGAAGCTTTCTTT
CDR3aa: CASSEDWQNTEAFF

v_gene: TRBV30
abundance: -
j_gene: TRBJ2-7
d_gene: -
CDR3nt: TGTGCCTGGAGTCCGAATAGCCCAAGGTACGAGCAGTACTTC
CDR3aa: CAWSPNSPRYEQYF

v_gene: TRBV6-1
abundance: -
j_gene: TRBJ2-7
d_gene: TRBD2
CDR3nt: TGTGCCAGCAGTGGATGGACTAGCGGGAGTTCCTACGAGCAGTACTTC
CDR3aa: CASSGWTSGSSYEQYF

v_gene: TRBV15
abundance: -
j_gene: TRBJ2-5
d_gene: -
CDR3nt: TGTGCCACCAGAAGAGAGTCGACAGCCTTGTACCAAGAGACCCAGTACTTC
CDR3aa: CATRRESTALYQETQYF

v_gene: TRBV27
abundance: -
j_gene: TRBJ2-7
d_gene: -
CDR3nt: TGTGCCAGCAGTTTATTAGGAGGGTTCCTTTTACGGGAGCAGTACTTC
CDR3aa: CASSLLGGFLLREQYF

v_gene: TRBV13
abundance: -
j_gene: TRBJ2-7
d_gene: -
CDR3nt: TGTGCCAGCAGCTTCAGGGGTTTCTCCTACGAGCAGTACTTC
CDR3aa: CASSFRGFSYEQYF

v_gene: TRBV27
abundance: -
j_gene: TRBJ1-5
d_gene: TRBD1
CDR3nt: TGTGCCAGCAGTTCGACAGGGTTAGCCAATCAGCCCCAGCATTTT
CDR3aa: CASSSTGLANQPQHF

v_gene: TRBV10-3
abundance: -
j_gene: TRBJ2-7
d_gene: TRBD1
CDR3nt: TGTGCCATCAGTGAGGGACAGGGGCTCTACGAGCAGTACTTC
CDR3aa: CAISEGQGLYEQYF

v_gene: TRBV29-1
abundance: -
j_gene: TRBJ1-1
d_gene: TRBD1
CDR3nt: TGCAGCGTGCGGGGACAGGGGGTCCTGAGGACTGAAGCTTTCTTT
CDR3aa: CSVRGQGVLRTEAFF

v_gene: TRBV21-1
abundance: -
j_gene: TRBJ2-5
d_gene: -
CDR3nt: TGTGCCAGCAGCAAAGGGGGGACAGGGAGAGAGACCCAGTACTTC
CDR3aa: CASSKGGTGRETQYF

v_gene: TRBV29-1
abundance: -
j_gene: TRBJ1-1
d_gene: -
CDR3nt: TGCAGCGTTGTTCCATTCACTGAAGCTTTCTTT
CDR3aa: CSVVPFTEAFF